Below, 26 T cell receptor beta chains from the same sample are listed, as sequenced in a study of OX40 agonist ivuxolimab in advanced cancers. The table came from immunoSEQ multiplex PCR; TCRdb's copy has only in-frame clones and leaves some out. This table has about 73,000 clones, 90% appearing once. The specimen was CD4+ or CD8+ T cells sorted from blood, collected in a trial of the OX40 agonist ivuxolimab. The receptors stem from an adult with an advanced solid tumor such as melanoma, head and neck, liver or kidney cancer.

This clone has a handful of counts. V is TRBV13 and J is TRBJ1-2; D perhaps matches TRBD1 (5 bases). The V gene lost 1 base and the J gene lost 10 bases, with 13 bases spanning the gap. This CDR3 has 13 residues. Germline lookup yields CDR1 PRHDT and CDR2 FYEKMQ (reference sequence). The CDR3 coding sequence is TGTGCCAGCAGCTTAGCGTTTTCGGGGGTCTACACCTTC. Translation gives CASSLAFSGVYTF.

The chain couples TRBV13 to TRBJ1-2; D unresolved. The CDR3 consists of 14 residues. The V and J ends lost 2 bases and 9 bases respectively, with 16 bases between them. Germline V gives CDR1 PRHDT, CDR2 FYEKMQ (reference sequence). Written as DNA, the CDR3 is TGTGCCAGCAGCTTACGGGCAGGCTTTAAGAGCTACACCTTC. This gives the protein CASSLRAGFKSYTF.

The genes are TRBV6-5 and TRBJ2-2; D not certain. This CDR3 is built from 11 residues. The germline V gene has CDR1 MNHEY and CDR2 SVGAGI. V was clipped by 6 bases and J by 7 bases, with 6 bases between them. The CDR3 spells CASRSYGELFF. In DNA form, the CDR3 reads TGTGCCAGCAGATCGTACGGGGAGCTGTTTTTT.

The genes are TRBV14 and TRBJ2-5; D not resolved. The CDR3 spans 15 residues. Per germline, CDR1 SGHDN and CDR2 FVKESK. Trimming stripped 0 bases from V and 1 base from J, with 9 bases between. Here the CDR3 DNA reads TGTGCCAGCAGCCAAGATGAGACCGGCCAAGAGACCCAGTACTTC. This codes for CASSQDETGQETQYF.

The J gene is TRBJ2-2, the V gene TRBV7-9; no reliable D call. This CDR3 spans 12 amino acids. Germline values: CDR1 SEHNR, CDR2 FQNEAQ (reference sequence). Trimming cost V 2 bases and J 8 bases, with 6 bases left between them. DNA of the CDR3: TGTGCCAGCAGCTTAAAGGATGGGGAGCTGTTTTTT. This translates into CASSLKDGELFF.

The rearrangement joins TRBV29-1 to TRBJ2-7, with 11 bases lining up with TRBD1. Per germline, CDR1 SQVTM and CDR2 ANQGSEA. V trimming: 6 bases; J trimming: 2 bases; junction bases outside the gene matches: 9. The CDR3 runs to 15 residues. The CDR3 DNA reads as TGCAGCGTCGATTCGGGACAGGGGGTAACCTACGAGCAGTACTTC. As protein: CSVDSGQGVTYEQYF.

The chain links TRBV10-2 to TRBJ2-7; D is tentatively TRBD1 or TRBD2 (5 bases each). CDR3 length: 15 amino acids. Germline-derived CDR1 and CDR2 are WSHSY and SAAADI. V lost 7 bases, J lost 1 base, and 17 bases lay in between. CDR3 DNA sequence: TGCGCCAGCACCAGAGGGACCGTTACTTCCTACGAGCAGTACTTC. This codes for CASTRGTVTSYEQYF.

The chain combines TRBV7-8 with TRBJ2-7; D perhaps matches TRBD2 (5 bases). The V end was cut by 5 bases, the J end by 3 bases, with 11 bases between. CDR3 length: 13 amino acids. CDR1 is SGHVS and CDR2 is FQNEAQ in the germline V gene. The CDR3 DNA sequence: TGTGCCAGCAGCGAACCGGGAAACTACGAGCAGTACTTC. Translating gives CASSEPGNYEQYF.

DNA for the CDR3: TGTGCCAGCAGCCCCGCCGGGCTAGCGCCCCAGCTTTGGGGAGATACGCAGTATTTT. Residues: CASSPAGLAPQLWGDTQYF. The J gene is TRBJ2-3, the V gene TRBV7-9; possibly TRBD2 for D (6 bases). Germline V gene lookup returns CDR1 SEHNR and CDR2 FQNEAQ (reference sequence). The CDR3 covers 19 residues. V was clipped by 5 bases and J by 5 bases, with 29 bases between them.

The CDR3 sequence is CASSVDRDTDTQYF. In DNA, the CDR3 is TGTGCCAGCAGCGTGGACAGAGACACAGATACGCAGTATTTT. This chain uses TRBV9 with TRBJ2-3; perhaps TRBD1 as D (6 bases). The V and J ends lost 2 bases and 2 bases respectively, with 9 bases between them. Per the germline V gene, CDR1 is SGDLS and CDR2 is YYNGEE. The CDR3 covers 14 residues.

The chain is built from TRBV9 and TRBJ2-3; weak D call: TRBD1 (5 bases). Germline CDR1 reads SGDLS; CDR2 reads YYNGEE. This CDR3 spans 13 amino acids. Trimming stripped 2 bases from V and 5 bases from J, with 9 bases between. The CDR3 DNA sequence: TGTGCCAGCAGCGTCCTCAGGGAAGATACGCAGTATTTT. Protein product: CASSVLREDTQYF.

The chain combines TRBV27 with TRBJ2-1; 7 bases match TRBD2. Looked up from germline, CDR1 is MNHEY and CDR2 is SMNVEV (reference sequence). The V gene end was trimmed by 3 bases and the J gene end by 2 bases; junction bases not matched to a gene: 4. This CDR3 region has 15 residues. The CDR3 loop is CASSLGLAAYNEQFF. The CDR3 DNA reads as TGTGCCAGCAGTTTGGGGCTAGCGGCCTACAATGAGCAGTTCTTC.

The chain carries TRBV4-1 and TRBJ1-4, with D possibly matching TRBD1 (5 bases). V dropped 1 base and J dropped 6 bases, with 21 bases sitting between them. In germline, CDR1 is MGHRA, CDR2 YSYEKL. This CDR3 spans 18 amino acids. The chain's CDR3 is CASSQGLGMGVVYEKLFF. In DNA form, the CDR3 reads TGCGCCAGCAGCCAAGGGTTGGGGATGGGGGTTGTTTATGAAAAACTGTTTTTT.

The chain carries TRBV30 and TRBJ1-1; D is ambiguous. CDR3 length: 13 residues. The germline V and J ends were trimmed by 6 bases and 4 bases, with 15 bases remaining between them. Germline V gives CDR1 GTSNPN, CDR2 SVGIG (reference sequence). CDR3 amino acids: CACTEGSSTEAFF. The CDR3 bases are TGTGCCTGCACTGAAGGGTCGAGCACTGAAGCTTTCTTT.

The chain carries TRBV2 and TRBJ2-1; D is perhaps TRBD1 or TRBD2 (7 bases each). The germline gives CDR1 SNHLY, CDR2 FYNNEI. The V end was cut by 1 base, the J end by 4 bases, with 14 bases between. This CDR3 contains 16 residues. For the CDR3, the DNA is TGTGCCAGCAGTGAAGTGGGAGGGGGCCCTTACAATGAGCAGTTCTTC. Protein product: CASSEVGGGPYNEQFF.

For the CDR3, the DNA is TGTGCCAGCAGCGTAGGGGACGGGGAGCTGTTTTTT. Amino acids: CASSVGDGELFF. The chain links TRBV9 to TRBJ2-2; D gene ambiguous. CDR1 and CDR2 (germline): SGDLS, YYNGEE. This CDR3 is built from 12 residues. Trimming took 0 bases from V and 7 from J, leaving 4 bases between them.

The CDR3 DNA is TGTGCCAGCAGCTTAGATTTGGGGGCTGGGGAAAAACTGTTTTTT. Translation gives CASSLDLGAGEKLFF. The chain recombines TRBV11-2 with TRBJ1-4; D might be TRBD1 (6 bases). V lost 0 bases and J lost 8, with 13 bases in between. The germline gives CDR1 SGHAT, CDR2 FQNNGV. The CDR3 totals 15 residues. The variable domain in full, completed from reference TRBV11-2 and TRBJ1-4, reads EAGVAQSPRYKIIEKRQSVAFWCNPISGHATLYWYQQILGQGPKLLIQFQNNGVVDDSQLPKDRFSAERLKGVDSTLKIQPAKLEDSAVYLCASSLDLGAGEKLFFGSGTQLSVL.

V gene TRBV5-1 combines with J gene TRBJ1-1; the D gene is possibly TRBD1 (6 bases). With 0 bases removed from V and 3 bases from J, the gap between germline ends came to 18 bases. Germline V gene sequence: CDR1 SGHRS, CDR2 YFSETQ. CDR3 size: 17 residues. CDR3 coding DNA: TGCGCCAGCAGCTTGGAAGGGACACGGACTATTGACACTGAAGCTTTCTTT. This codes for CASSLEGTRTIDTEAFF.

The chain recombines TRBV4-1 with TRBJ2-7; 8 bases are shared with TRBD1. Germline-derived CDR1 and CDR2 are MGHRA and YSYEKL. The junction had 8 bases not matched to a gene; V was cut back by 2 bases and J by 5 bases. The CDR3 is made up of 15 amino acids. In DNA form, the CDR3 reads TGCGCCAGCAGCCAATCAGGGGGCCTTTACCACGAGCAGTACTTC. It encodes CASSQSGGLYHEQYF.

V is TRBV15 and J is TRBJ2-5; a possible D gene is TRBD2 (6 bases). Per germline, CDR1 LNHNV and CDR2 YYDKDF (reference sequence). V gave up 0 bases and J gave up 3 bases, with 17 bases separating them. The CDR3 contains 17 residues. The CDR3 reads CATSRDPASGTEETQYF. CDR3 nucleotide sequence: TGTGCCACCAGCAGAGACCCAGCCTCCGGGACTGAAGAGACCCAGTACTTC. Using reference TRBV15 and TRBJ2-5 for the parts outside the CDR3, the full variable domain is DAMVIQNPRYQVTQFGKPVTLSCSQTLNHNVMYWYQQKSSQAPKLLFHYYDKDFNNEADTPDNFQSRRPNTSFCFLDIRSPGLGDTAMYLCATSRDPASGTEETQYFGPGTRLLVL.

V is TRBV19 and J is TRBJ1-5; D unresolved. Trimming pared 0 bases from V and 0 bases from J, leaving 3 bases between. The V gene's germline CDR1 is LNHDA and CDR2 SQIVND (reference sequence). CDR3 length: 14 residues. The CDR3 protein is CASSIDNSNQPQHF. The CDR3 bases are TGTGCCAGTAGTATAGACAATAGCAATCAGCCCCAGCATTTT.

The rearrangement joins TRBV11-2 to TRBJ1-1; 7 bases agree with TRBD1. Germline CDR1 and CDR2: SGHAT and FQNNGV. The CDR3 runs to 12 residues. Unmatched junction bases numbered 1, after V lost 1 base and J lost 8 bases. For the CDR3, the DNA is TGTGCCAGCAGCTTAGGGGGACAGGAAGCTTTCTTT. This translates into CASSLGGQEAFF.

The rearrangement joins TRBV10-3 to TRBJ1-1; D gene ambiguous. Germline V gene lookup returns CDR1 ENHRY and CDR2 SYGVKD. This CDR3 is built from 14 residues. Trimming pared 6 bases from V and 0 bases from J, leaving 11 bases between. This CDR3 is CAIRVQEMNTEAFF. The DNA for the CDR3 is TGTGCCATCAGGGTACAAGAAATGAACACTGAAGCTTTCTTT.

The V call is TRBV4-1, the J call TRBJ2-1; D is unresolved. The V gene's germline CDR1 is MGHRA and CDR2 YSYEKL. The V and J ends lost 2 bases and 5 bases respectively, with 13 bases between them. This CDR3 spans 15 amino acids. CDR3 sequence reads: CASSQSLNLDNEQFF. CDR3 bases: TGCGCCAGCAGCCAAAGTTTAAACCTGGACAATGAGCAGTTCTTC.

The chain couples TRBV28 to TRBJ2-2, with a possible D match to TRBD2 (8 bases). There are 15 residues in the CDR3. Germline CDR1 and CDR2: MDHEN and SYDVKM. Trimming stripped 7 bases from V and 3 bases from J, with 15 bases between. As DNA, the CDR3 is TGTGCCAGCACGGGAGGGGGCTTTTACACCGGGGAGCTGTTTTTT. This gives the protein CASTGGGFYTGELFF.

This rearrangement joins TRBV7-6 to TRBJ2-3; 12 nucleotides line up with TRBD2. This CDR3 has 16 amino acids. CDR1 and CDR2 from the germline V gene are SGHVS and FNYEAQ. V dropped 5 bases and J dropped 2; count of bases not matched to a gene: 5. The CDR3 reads CASSRTSGTSTDTQYF. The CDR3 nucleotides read TGTGCCAGCAGCAGGACTAGCGGGACCTCCACAGATACGCAGTATTTT.